The rows below give T cell receptor beta chains drawn from one sample of a study of cytomegalovirus exposure and HLA in healthy donors. Some clones are missing from TCRdb's copy, which holds only in-frame ones; the method was immunoSEQ multiplex PCR. Found here are about 150,000 clones, roughly 84% of them singletons; the top ten hold 2.3%. Material: PBMCs. These receptors all come from a young woman in good health and CMV-seronegative. Each CDR3 is given with its conserved first and last residue. Fields, in order: clone size, V gene, CDR3 protein. Clone size appears in some rows only: once, few, many, or a class for an expanded clone.

clone_size: NA
v_call: TRBV10-2
cdr3_aa: CASMLAGPYEQYF

clone_size: once
v_call: TRBV7-8
cdr3_aa: CASSSYRGPLSYEQYF

clone_size: NA
v_call: TRBV28
cdr3_aa: CASRQVTRAKNIQYF

clone_size: NA
v_call: TRBV19
cdr3_aa: CASSIGGMGEKLFF

clone_size: few
v_call: TRBV7-9
cdr3_aa: CASSPLGTGAPYNEQFF

clone_size: NA
v_call: TRBV2
cdr3_aa: CASNPQGSFNSPLHF

clone_size: once
v_call: TRBV27
cdr3_aa: CASSPGLAGGKDEQYF

clone_size: NA
v_call: TRBV29-1
cdr3_aa: CSAYDRGRYYGYTF

clone_size: NA
v_call: TRBV6-5
cdr3_aa: CASSSGGGGTIYF

clone_size: NA
v_call: TRBV7-8
cdr3_aa: CASTLTGNSGNTIYF

clone_size: NA
v_call: TRBV27
cdr3_aa: CASNGIGGASYEQYF

clone_size: few
v_call: TRBV19
cdr3_aa: CASSRQNTGELFF

clone_size: NA
v_call: TRBV11-2
cdr3_aa: CASSTSGTSVNEQFF

clone_size: NA
v_call: TRBV7-6
cdr3_aa: CASSLAGGLGEKLFF

clone_size: few
v_call: TRBV2
cdr3_aa: CASTGDGLGNEQFF

clone_size: NA
v_call: TRBV28
cdr3_aa: CASSLATVNTEAFF

clone_size: few
v_call: TRBV5-4
cdr3_aa: CASSTLGNITGELFF

clone_size: NA
v_call: TRBV30
cdr3_aa: CAWSTSDTGELFF

clone_size: NA
v_call: TRBV15
cdr3_aa: CATSRDRGPNQPQHF

clone_size: NA
v_call: TRBV6-5
cdr3_aa: CASSPEALAGEQYF

clone_size: NA
v_call: TRBV10-3
cdr3_aa: CAITPREGGYEQYF

clone_size: NA
v_call: TRBV29-1
cdr3_aa: CSVRRVGGQYF

clone_size: NA
v_call: TRBV4-3
cdr3_aa: CASSQEVAQETQYF

clone_size: NA
v_call: TRBV7-3
cdr3_aa: CASSPGQSYEQYF

clone_size: NA
v_call: TRBV9
cdr3_aa: CASSRGGEGWNEQFF

clone_size: NA
v_call: TRBV11-1
cdr3_aa: CASSPGQGSEKTQYF

clone_size: NA
v_call: TRBV9
cdr3_aa: CASSFSGTSYEQYF

clone_size: few
v_call: TRBV27
cdr3_aa: CASWDSYEQYF

clone_size: NA
v_call: TRBV9
cdr3_aa: CASSPRGSGYEQYF

clone_size: NA
v_call: TRBV19
cdr3_aa: CATKTSANTGELFF

clone_size: NA
v_call: TRBV5-1
cdr3_aa: CASSLDGGPQHF

clone_size: NA
v_call: TRBV28
cdr3_aa: CASSLGLYNEQFF

clone_size: NA
v_call: TRBV2
cdr3_aa: CASSSPGTHRSYEQFF

clone_size: NA
v_call: TRBV4-2
cdr3_aa: CASSQASGGNKYNEQFF

clone_size: NA
v_call: TRBV28
cdr3_aa: CASMGGASGRDTQYF

clone_size: once
v_call: TRBV19
cdr3_aa: CASTRVGTDTQYF

clone_size: once
v_call: TRBV2
cdr3_aa: CASTSSAGVPHEQFF

clone_size: NA
v_call: TRBV4-1
cdr3_aa: CASSHGRAAGTDTQYF

clone_size: NA
v_call: TRBV7-2
cdr3_aa: CASRSRQGGWGEQYF

clone_size: NA
v_call: TRBV2
cdr3_aa: CASSVGPVLSGNTIYF

clone_size: NA
v_call: TRBV28
cdr3_aa: CASTTVTFTEQYF

clone_size: NA
v_call: TRBV7-9
cdr3_aa: CASKAEGAREQFF

clone_size: few
v_call: TRBV4-3
cdr3_aa: CASSQDRREKLFF

clone_size: NA
v_call: TRBV30
cdr3_aa: CAWSVDGGSETQYF

clone_size: NA
v_call: TRBV9
cdr3_aa: CASSPREGSGYTF

clone_size: NA
v_call: TRBV6-6
cdr3_aa: CASSGLAGPYEQYF